The T cell receptor (beta chain) under discussion was sequenced for a study of shared clonotypes between healthy human individuals. The CDR3 runs 14 residues. Germline loops: CDR1 GTSNPN, CDR2 SVGIG (reference sequence). Each unsorted sample relied on 90 million or so PBMCs as its source of genomic DNA. DNA input for the unsorted PBMC replicate PCRs was 250 to 350 ng, 30,000 to 35,000 T cell genomes. In the source study's methods: From ImmunoSEQ came sequences covering only the junction and carrying no quality scores, so filtering differed. Method: immunoSEQ multiplex PCR; TCRdb's copy keeps in-frame clones and lacks some. D and trimming come from the DNA, and the V and J calls and clone size come from that table. The sample has around 500,000 clones, roughly 85% seen once. A note on this clone: Its specificity is unknown. The junction departs from germline at one end; a sequencing error may be responsible.

Whole-study findings and limits: Researchers sampled only blood; tissue repertoires likely differ.

The TCR originated in a woman aged 40 to 50 in good health. Some clones in this sample may be carry-over from other donors' samples. The V and J genes are TRBV30 and TRBJ2-2; D might be TRBD2 (6 bases). What was sequenced was PBMCs. The CDR3 is CAWSLGPNTGGLFF. The CDR3, as DNA: TGTGCCTGGAGCCTCGGACCAAACACCGGGGGGCTGTTTTTT.